This T cell receptor (beta chain) was sequenced for a study of shared T cell receptors in the human thymus. The ends were cut back, 0 bases at V and 4 bases at J, with 22 bases in the middle. CDR1 SGHAT and CDR2 FQDESV come from the germline V gene (reference sequence). This CDR3 has 18 residues. Clones were read by immunoSEQ multiplex PCR, and TCRdb kept only the in-frame ones, dropping some. The sample lists under 850,000 clones; over 75% were seen once. The sample was also linked to a second study, of human thymus T cells. That work adds: During corrective heart surgery, resections were taken, and the thymus tissue came from them. Repertoires from thymus and blood appeared to show biased V and J gene usage.

The gene calls are TRBV11-1 and TRBJ2-7; D may be TRBD1 (6 bases). This clonotype originated in a boy younger than two with a congenital heart defect. Sequencing was carried out using thymocytes. The CDR3 bases are TGTGCCAGCAGCTTAGCTCGCAACAGGGAGCGAGTGAGGTACGAGCAGTACTTC. Translation gives CASSLARNRERVRYEQYF.